The rows below give T cell receptor beta chains drawn from one sample of a study of shared clonotypes between healthy human individuals. Assay: immunoSEQ multiplex PCR; the TCRdb copy retains only in-frame clones and omits some. In the table there are about a million clones, 60% to 80% of which are singletons. Sequenced: memory CD4+ T cells from PBMCs. Source of these receptors: a man aged 18-30 years in good health. Some clones in this sample may be carry-over from other donors' samples. Both conserved end residues are part of each CDR3. D genes are given only for firm matches.

TRBJ2-2 | TRBV9 | TRBD1 | CASRFGTGPGELFF | TGTGCCAGTAGATTTGGGACAGGCCCCGGGGAGCTGTTTTTT
TRBJ1-1 | TRBV19 | TRBD1 | CASSRGLGTEAFF | TGTGCCAGTTCCAGGGGGCTAGGAACTGAAGCTTTCTTT
TRBJ1-1 | TRBV7-2 | TRBD1 | CASSLATGGTEAFF | TGTGCCAGCAGCTTAGCTACAGGGGGCACTGAAGCTTTCTTT
TRBJ2-3 | TRBV9 | NA | CASSVGPPLDTQYF | TGTGCCAGCAGCGTAGGACCGCCTCTAGATACGCAGTATTTT
TRBJ1-5 | TRBV19 | TRBD1 | CASYSGTGIDQPQHF | TGTGCCAGTTACTCCGGGACAGGGATCGATCAGCCCCAGCATTTT
TRBJ2-7 | TRBV11-2 | NA | CASSPQQGLSYEQYF | TGTGCCAGCAGCCCCCAACAGGGACTCTCCTACGAGCAGTACTTC
TRBJ2-3 | TRBV5-4 | NA | CASSFASSASTDTQYF | TGTGCCAGCAGCTTCGCCTCTTCAGCTAGCACAGATACGCAGTATTTT
TRBJ1-1 | TRBV9 | TRBD1 | CASTFGDSNTEAFF | TGTGCCAGCACCTTCGGGGACAGCAACACTGAAGCTTTCTTT
TRBJ2-3 | TRBV6-4 | TRBD2 | CASSVTSVSTDTQYF | TGTGCCAGCAGTGTTACTAGCGTTAGCACAGATACGCAGTATTTT
TRBJ2-1 | TRBV5-4 | NA | CASSLDSAIGNEQFF | TGTGCCAGCAGCTTGGACAGCGCTATTGGCAATGAGCAGTTCTTC
TRBJ1-2 | TRBV6-5 | NA | CASTAGLGYTF | TGTGCCAGCACCGCGGGCCTTGGCTACACCTTC
TRBJ1-5 | TRBV28 | TRBD1 | CASSETGESQPQHF | TGTGCCAGCAGTGAGACAGGGGAGAGCCAGCCCCAGCATTTT
TRBJ1-3 | TRBV7-9 | NA | CASSGQALLSGNTIYF | TGTGCCAGCAGCGGGCAGGCTTTACTCTCTGGAAACACCATATATTTT
TRBJ2-1 | TRBV4-2 | TRBD2 | CASSQQTSGSYNEQFF | TGTGCCAGCAGCCAACAGACTAGCGGGAGTTATAATGAGCAGTTCTTC
TRBJ1-1 | TRBV5-1 | NA | CASSSSGQKTEAFF | TGCGCCAGCAGCTCATCGGGACAAAAAACTGAAGCTTTCTTT